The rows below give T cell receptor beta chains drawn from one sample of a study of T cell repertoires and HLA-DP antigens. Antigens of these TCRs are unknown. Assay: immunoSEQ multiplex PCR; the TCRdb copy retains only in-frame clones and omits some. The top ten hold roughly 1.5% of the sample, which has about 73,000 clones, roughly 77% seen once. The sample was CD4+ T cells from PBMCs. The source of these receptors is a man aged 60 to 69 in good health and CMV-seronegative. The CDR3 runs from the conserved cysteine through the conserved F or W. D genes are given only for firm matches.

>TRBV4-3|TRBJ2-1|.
CASSQDFGNEQFF
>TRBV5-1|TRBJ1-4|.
CASSRGLNEKLFF
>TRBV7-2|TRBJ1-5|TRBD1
CASSLSGGGNQPQHF
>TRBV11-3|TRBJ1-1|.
CASSLGGLGTEAFF
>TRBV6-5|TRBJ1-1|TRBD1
CASRNSGQGYTEAFF
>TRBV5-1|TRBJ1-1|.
CASSLAEGTEAFF
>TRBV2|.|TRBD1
CASSTGTGGTYEQYF
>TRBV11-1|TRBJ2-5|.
CASSSDSETQYF
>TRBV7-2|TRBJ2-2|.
CASSPWYGLAHDTGELFF
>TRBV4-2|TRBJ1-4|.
CASSQAHGMGALGEKLFF
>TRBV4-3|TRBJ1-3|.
CASSQDQVPTSGNTIYF
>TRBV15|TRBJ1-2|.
CATSRDRANYGYTF
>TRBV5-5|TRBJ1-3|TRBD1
CASSLLGQGIGNTIYF
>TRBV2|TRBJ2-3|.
CASSQGSTDTQYF
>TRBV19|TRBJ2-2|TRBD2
CASSLRTSGGLSTGELFF
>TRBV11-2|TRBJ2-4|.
CASSSWGFDKNIQYF
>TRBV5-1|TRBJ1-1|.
CASKERTPNTEAFF
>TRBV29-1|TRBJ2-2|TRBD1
CSVDRGLSGELFF
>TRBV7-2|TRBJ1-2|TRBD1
CASSLGPGQGNYGYTF
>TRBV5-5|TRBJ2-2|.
CASSLRQAVGELFF
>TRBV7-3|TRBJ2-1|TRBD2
CASSLWASGSANEQFF
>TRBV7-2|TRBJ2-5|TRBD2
CASSLVAGADETQYF
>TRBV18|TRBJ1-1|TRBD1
CASSPPNRGDTEAFF
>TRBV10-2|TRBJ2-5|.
CASSSPGTGQETQYF
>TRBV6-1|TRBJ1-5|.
CASTSRADSNQPQHF
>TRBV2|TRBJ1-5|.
CASREPGLFNQPQHF
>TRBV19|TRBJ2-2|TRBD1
CASTHGQAPGELFF
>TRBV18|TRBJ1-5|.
CASSGGSRNQPQHF
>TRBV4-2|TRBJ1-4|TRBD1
CASSQDTGEGEKLFF
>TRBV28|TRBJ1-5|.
CASSFLGQNSNQPQHF
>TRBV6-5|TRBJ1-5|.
CASSYDRAGAQHF
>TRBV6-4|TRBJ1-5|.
CASSEQGGQPQHF
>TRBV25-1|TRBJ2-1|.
CASSEVSIAGEQFF
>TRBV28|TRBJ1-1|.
CASSLRPRMNTEAFF
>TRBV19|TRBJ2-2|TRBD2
CAARGSGRSPGELFF
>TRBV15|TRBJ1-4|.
CATSPRARANEKLFF
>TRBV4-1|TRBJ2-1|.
CASSLTGAGEFPNEQFF
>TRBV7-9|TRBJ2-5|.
CASSLRPLQETQYF
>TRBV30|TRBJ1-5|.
CAWSRGSNQPQHF
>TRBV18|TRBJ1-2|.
CASSIGAQTYGYTF
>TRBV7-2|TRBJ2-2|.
CASSFWGGELFF
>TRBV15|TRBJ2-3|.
CATSREYSTDTQYF